Listed below are T cell receptor beta chains from one sample, sequenced in a study of blood T cells in healthy people across ages. TCRdb re-derived calls from the 5' RACE reads in MiXCR, one entry per CDR3 protein. The table lists 650,000 to 800,000 distinct CDR3 sequences, more than 40% of them singletons. Material: blood. All receptors derive from a man in his sixties in good health. The CDR3 runs from the conserved cysteine through the conserved F or W. A D gene is named only where the DNA matches it firmly. Only some rows state a clone size, as once, few, many or a class for expanded clones.

v_call	clone_size	d_call	j_call	cdr3_nt	cdr3_aa
TRBV24-1	.	TRBD1	TRBJ1-2	TGTGCCACCAGTGATTCCTCGGACAGGGGGCGCGTCTATGGCTACACCTTC	CATSDSSDRGRVYGYTF
TRBV7-2	.	TRBD1	TRBJ2-7	TGTGCCAGCAGCTTTTCGACAGGGGGTGCCGAGCAGTACTTC	CASSFSTGGAEQYF
TRBV7-9	.	.	TRBJ1-2	TGTGCCAGCAGCTTCGGGCAGCCTACGGCTAACTATGGCTACACCTTC	CASSFGQPTANYGYTF
TRBV20-1	few	TRBD1	TRBJ2-7	TGCAGTGCCGTGGTGGGGACAGGCTACTACGAGCAGTACTTC	CSAVVGTGYYEQYF
TRBV7-2	few	.	TRBJ2-7	TGTGCCAGCAGCTCGACCCAAGTCCAAGACGAGCAGTACTTC	CASSSTQVQDEQYF
TRBV10-3	few	.	TRBJ1-3	TGTGCCATCAGTGACCCTGGGACCCGTGGAAACACCATATATTTT	CAISDPGTRGNTIYF
TRBV6-2/TRBV6-3	few	TRBD2	TRBJ2-3	TGTGCCAGCAGAGAGACTAGCGGGGTGCGTGATACGCAGTATTTT	CASRETSGVRDTQYF
TRBV7-2	few	TRBD2	TRBJ2-5	TGTGCCAGCAGCTTAGTTAGGCGGGGGGGAAAACAAGAGACCCAGTACTTC	CASSLVRRGGKQETQYF
TRBV7-2	.	.	TRBJ2-7	TGTGCCAGCAGCTCCACATTGGGGAGCTCCTACAATGAGCAGTACTTC	CASSSTLGSSYNEQYF
TRBV7-2	many	TRBD1	TRBJ1-2	TGTGCCAGCACCCAAGGGACAGGGGTATCTGGCTACACCTTC	CASTQGTGVSGYTF
TRBV4-3	many	.	TRBJ2-7	TGCGCCAGCAGCCAAGAGTGGACTGGGGCTCTCGAGCAGTACTTC	CASSQEWTGALEQYF
TRBV7-9	many	.	TRBJ1-2	TGTGCCAGCAGCTCATCCAGAGGGGGAGTGGATGGCTACACCTTC	CASSSSRGGVDGYTF
TRBV7-2	few	TRBD1	TRBJ1-2	TGTGCCAGCAGCCAATACATACAGGGGGCAAGTGGCTACACCTTC	CASSQYIQGASGYTF
TRBV30	few	.	TRBJ2-7	TGTGCCTGGAGTGGTGAAGCGGGCTTCTCCTACGAGCAGTACTTC	CAWSGEAGFSYEQYF
TRBV11-2	.	.	TRBJ2-1	TGTGCCAGCAGCTCGGGGGAGGTAGGTGAGCAGTTCTTC	CASSSGEVGEQFF
TRBV6-2/TRBV6-3	.	TRBD1	TRBJ1-1	TGTGCCAGCTATGGGACAGGAGGGTTGGACACTGAAGCTTTCTTT	CASYGTGGLDTEAFF
TRBV7-2	few	.	TRBJ2-2	TGTGCCAGCAGCTTAGGGCTAGTTAACACCGGGGAGCTGTTTTTT	CASSLGLVNTGELFF